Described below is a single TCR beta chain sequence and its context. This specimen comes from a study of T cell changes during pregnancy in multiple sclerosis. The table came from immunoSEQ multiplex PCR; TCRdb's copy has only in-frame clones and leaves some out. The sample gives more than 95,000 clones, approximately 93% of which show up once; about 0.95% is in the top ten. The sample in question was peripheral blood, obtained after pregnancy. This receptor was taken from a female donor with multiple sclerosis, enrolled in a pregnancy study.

Here the CDR3 reads CASSFSSTGEDEQFF. The CDR3 bases are TGTGCCAGCAGCTTTTCCTCGACAGGGGAGGATGAGCAGTTCTTC. The chain uses TRBV7-9 and TRBJ2-1; the match to TRBD1 covers 8 bases. V shed 3 bases, J shed 8 bases, and the junction held 9 bases outside the gene matches. Germline assignment: CDR1 SEHNR and CDR2 FQNEAQ (reference sequence). The length of the CDR3 is 15 residues.